A selection of T cell receptor beta chains follows, all from one sample in a study of Graves' ophthalmopathy and Graves' hyperthyroidism. One entry per CDR3 protein, called by TCRdb with MiXCR from the multiplex PCR reads. The table shows hundreds of thousands of distinct CDR3 sequences, with 20% to 25% occurring only once. Sequencing was performed on peripheral blood. The source of these receptors is a woman in her forties or fifties with Graves' ophthalmopathy. Both conserved end residues are part of each CDR3. A D gene is named only where the DNA matches it firmly. The listing skips clone size in some rows; elsewhere it reads once, few, many or a size class.

size	V	D	J	CDR3	DNA
many	TRBV20-1	-	TRBJ1-5	CSARSEGFRSNQPQHF	TGCAGTGCTAGGAGTGAAGGATTCAGGAGCAATCAGCCCCAGCATTTT
-	TRBV28	-	TRBJ1-6	CASSLRSSYNSPLHF	TGTGCCAGCAGTTTACGCAGCTCCTATAATTCACCCCTCCACTTT
many	TRBV12-3/TRBV12-4	TRBD1	TRBJ1-5	CASGTAGNQPQHF	TGTGCCAGTGGGACAGCCGGGAATCAGCCCCAGCATTTT
many	TRBV27	-	TRBJ2-5	CASSLRQARTQYF	TGTGCCAGCAGTTTACGACAGGCAAGGACCCAGTACTTC
many	TRBV7-3	-	TRBJ2-5	CASSLMGTVGSQTQYF	TGTGCCAGCAGCTTAATGGGGACCGTAGGCTCCCAGACCCAGTACTTC
many	TRBV6-5	TRBD1	TRBJ2-7	CASRLGQGGYYEQYF	TGTGCCAGCAGACTGGGACAGGGAGGTTATTACGAGCAGTACTTC
many	TRBV30	-	TRBJ1-2	CAAIGRKHYGYTF	TGTGCCGCGATAGGGCGGAAACACTATGGCTACACCTTC
many	TRBV16	-	TRBJ2-1	CASSQSRGGNEQFF	TGTGCCAGCAGCCAAAGCAGGGGTGGCAATGAGCAGTTCTTC
many	TRBV5-1	-	TRBJ2-7	CASSPAATRALWREQYF	TGCGCCAGCAGCCCTGCGGCCACTAGAGCTCTTTGGAGGGAGCAGTACTTC
many	TRBV5-1	TRBD1	TRBJ2-7	CASSRTGPGASYEQYF	TGCGCCAGCAGCAGGACAGGGCCGGGGGCTTCCTACGAGCAGTACTTC
many	TRBV30	-	TRBJ1-6	CAWTGTRNGSPLHF	TGTGCCTGGACGGGCACAAGGAATGGTTCACCCCTCCACTTT
many	TRBV20-1	TRBD1	TRBJ2-5	CSAAGGTGETQYF	TGCAGTGCTGCAGGGGGGACAGGGGAGACCCAGTACTTC
many	TRBV30	TRBD2	TRBJ2-7	CAWSGTSGSLYEQYF	TGTGCCTGGAGCGGGACTAGCGGGAGTTTATACGAGCAGTACTTC
-	TRBV18	TRBD2	TRBJ2-7	CASSRTSGSGAWYEQYF	TGTGCCAGCTCACGGACTAGCGGGAGTGGGGCCTGGTACGAGCAGTACTTC
-	TRBV4-1	-	TRBJ1-5	CASSQLGSQPQHF	TGCGCCAGCAGCCAATTGGGTAGTCAGCCCCAGCATTTT
many	TRBV19	-	TRBJ2-2	CASRSTLSGELFF	TGTGCCAGTAGGAGCACCTTGTCCGGGGAGCTGTTTTTT
many	TRBV5-4	TRBD2	TRBJ2-4	CASSSRLAGGNIQYF	TGTGCCAGCAGCTCGAGACTAGCGGGAGGAAACATTCAGTACTTC
many	TRBV29-1	-	TRBJ2-7	CSAATVSYEQYF	TGCAGCGCAGCGACAGTGAGCTACGAGCAGTACTTC
many	TRBV29-1	-	TRBJ1-2	CSVEDTFLDGYTF	TGCAGCGTTGAAGACACCTTTTTAGATGGCTACACCTTC